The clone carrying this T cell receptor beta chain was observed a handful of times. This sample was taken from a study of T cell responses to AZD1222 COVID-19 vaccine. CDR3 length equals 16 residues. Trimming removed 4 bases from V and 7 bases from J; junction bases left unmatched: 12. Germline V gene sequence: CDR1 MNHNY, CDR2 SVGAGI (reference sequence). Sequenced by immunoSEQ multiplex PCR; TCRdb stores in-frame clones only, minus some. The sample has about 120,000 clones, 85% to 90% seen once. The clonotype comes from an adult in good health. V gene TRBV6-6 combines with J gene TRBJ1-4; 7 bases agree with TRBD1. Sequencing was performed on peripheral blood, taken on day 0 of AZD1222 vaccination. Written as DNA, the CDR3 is TGTGCCAGCAGTTTGTGGGGGTTAGGGGGCGGTGAAAAACTGTTTTTT. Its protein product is CASSLWGLGGGEKLFF.